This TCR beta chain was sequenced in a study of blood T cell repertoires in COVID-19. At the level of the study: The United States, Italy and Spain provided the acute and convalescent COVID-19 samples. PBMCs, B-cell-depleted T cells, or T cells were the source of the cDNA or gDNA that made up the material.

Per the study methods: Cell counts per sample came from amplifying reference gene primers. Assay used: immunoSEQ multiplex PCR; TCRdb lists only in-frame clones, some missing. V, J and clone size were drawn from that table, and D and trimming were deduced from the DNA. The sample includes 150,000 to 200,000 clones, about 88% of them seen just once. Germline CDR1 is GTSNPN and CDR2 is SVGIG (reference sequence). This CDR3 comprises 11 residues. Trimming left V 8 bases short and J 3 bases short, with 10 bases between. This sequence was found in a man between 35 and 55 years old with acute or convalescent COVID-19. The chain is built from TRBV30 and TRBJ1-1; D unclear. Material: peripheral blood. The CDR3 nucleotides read TGTGCCCGGGCGCGGGACACTGAAGCTTTCTTT. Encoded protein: CARARDTEAFF.